One and the same sample provided the 24 T cell receptor beta chains below, sequenced in a study of Ad26.COV2.S vaccination and SARS-CoV-2 variants. Libraries were prepared by immunoSEQ multiplex PCR; TCRdb keeps only in-frame clonotypes and omits some of them. The sample includes about 350,000 clones, 88% seen only once; the top ten take around 5.8%. Treatment specified: approximately 18 received Ad26.COV2.S at low or high dose, single or two shots; 5 received placebo; per-sample allocation not given. Day 63 following the first vaccine or placebo injection was when the samples were taken. Sequencing used peripheral blood, obtained in a trial of Ad26.COV2.S vaccine versus placebo. These receptors all come from a person between 18 and 65 years old who received the Ad26.COV2.S COVID-19 vaccine or a placebo.

This clone was counted once. One junction end does not reproduce the germline sequence, and a read error may be involved. This chain uses TRBV30 with TRBJ1-2; D remains unclear. This CDR3 region has 13 residues. Germline assignment: CDR1 GTSNPN and CDR2 SVGIG (reference sequence). The CDR3 protein is CAWSVRSSALSRF. DNA of the CDR3: TGTGCCTGGAGTGTACGCAGCAGCGCCTTGTCCCGCTTC.

The rearrangement uses TRBV27 and TRBJ2-7; 7 positions agree with TRBD1. Germline V lookup: CDR1 MNHEY, CDR2 SMNVEV (reference sequence). The CDR3 loop spans 15 amino acids. J was trimmed by 3 bases and V by 5 bases; bases with no gene match: 10. The CDR3 region is CASSPPDRLIYEQYF. The CDR3 bases are TGTGCCAGCAGTCCCCCGGACAGGTTAATCTACGAGCAGTACTTC.

The V call is TRBV6-2 or TRBV6-3, the J call TRBJ2-3; D is uncertain. The V and J ends lost 0 bases and 5 bases respectively, with 9 bases between them. This CDR3 is built from 14 residues. CDR1 is MNHEY, CDR2 SVGEGT, per germline. The CDR3 here is CASSYSTGQDTQYF. DNA of the CDR3: TGTGCCAGCAGTTACTCTACCGGGCAAGATACGCAGTATTTT.

This chain connects TRBV6-4 to TRBJ2-7; 9 bases map to TRBD2. V lost 7 bases, J lost 2 bases, and 9 bases stayed unmatched. The germline gives CDR1 MRHNA, CDR2 SNTAGT. The CDR3 has 15 amino acids. The CDR3 is CASTTIPSGAYEQYF. For the CDR3, the DNA is TGTGCCAGCACCACTATCCCTAGCGGGGCCTACGAGCAGTACTTC.

This chain uses TRBV4-3 with TRBJ2-7, with D unresolved. Germline assignment: CDR1 LGHNA and CDR2 YSLEER. Trimming removed 1 base at V and 2 bases at J, with 12 bases between. This CDR3 comprises 15 residues. The CDR3: CASSQVAGTTYEQYF. CDR3 nucleotide sequence: TGCGCCAGCAGCCAAGTAGCTGGCACCACCTACGAGCAGTACTTC.

In its sample, this clone was seen once. The chain employs TRBV11-3 and TRBJ1-1; D ambiguous. The CDR3 is made up of 13 amino acids. V lost 0 bases and J lost 3, with 5 bases in between. Looked up from germline, CDR1 is SGHNT and CDR2 is YENEEA. The DNA of the CDR3 is TGTGCCAGCAGCTTAGAAGACTACACTGAAGCTTTCTTT. It specifies CASSLEDYTEAFF.

This sequence joins TRBV30 and TRBJ2-7; D is possibly TRBD1 (5 bases). With 2 bases removed from V and 6 bases from J, the gap between germline ends came to 17 bases. CDR1 is GTSNPN, CDR2 SVGIG, per germline (reference sequence). The CDR3 is 14 amino acids. The CDR3 is CAWSRAGHQGEQYF. In DNA, the CDR3 is TGTGCCTGGAGTAGGGCAGGGCATCAGGGCGAGCAGTACTTC.

The chain is built from TRBV1 and TRBJ2-2; TRBD2, as called in the table, went unchecked against the DNA. TRBV1 is noted as a pseudogene. CDR3 length equals 14 residues. The CDR3 coding sequence is TGCACCAGCAGCCTAGCGGAGAACACCGGGGAGCTGTTTTTT. Protein product: CTSSLAENTGELFF.

The V and J genes are TRBV4-3 and TRBJ2-1, with 8 bases fitting TRBD1. CDR1 is LGHNA and CDR2 is YSLEER in the germline V gene. This CDR3 is built from 16 residues. The V gene end was trimmed by 6 bases and the J gene end by 3 bases; junction bases not matched to a gene: 10. CDR3 in DNA: TGCGCCAGCAGTTATATAACAGGGGGAGTCTACAATGAGCAGTTCTTC. Protein sequence: CASSYITGGVYNEQFF.

This clone was picked up a small number of times. V and J are TRBV21-1 and TRBJ2-3; TRBD1 is the table's D call and was not checked against the DNA. TRBV21-1 is described as a pseudogene. The length of the CDR3 is 13 residues. CDR3 sequence reads: CASSKRTGDTQYF. DNA for the CDR3: TGTGCCAGCAGCAAAAGGACAGGAGATACGCAGTATTTT.

This sequence joins TRBV3-1 (or the pseudogene TRBV3-2) and TRBJ2-1; D may correspond to TRBD1 or TRBD2 (6 bases each). Trimming shortened V by 5 bases and J by 3 bases, and 14 bases separated the two germline ends. The germline V gene has CDR1 LGHDT and CDR2 YNNKEL (reference sequence). The CDR3 covers 15 residues. This CDR3 reads CASSEKGGGYNEQFF. The CDR3 region has the DNA TGTGCCAGCAGCGAAAAGGGGGGCGGCTACAATGAGCAGTTCTTC.

A note on this clone: This sample also contains other DNA sequences that code for the same CDR3. This rearrangement joins TRBV9 to TRBJ2-7; TRBD1 matches at 8 bases. There are 12 residues in the CDR3. V was pared by 3 bases and J by 5 bases, with 1 base of the junction left unmatched. Germline CDR1 and CDR2: SGDLS and YYNGEE. CDR3 sequence: CASSGQGNEQYF. CDR3 coding DNA: TGTGCCAGCAGCGGACAGGGGAACGAGCAGTACTTC.

This chain links TRBV9 with TRBJ2-3, with D uncertain. Germline CDR1 SGDLS, CDR2 YYNGEE. The CDR3 is made up of 14 amino acids. V dropped 3 bases and J dropped 1 base, with 9 bases sitting between them. This CDR3 reads CASSEGTRTDTQYF. The CDR3 DNA reads as TGTGCCAGCAGCGAGGGTACCCGCACAGATACGCAGTATTTT.

V gene TRBV5-6 combines with J gene TRBJ2-7; D perhaps matches TRBD1 (6 bases). Trimming cost V 2 bases and J 4 bases, with 13 bases left between them. The germline gives CDR1 SGHDT, CDR2 YYEEEE. CDR3 length: 14 residues. The CDR3 coding sequence is TGTGCCAGCAGCTTAACGGACAGTAGATACGAGCAGTACTTC. It specifies CASSLTDSRYEQYF.

The chain joins TRBV19 to TRBJ1-1; the D is unclear. CDR1 is LNHDA and CDR2 is SQIVND in the germline V gene (reference sequence). The CDR3 runs to 14 residues. With 1 base removed from V and 6 bases from J, the gap between germline ends came to 12 bases. The CDR3 bases are TGTGCCAGTAGTATAGTTGTCAGTGTTTCTGAAGCTTTCTTT. Its translation: CASSIVVSVSEAFF. Complete variable domain (other parts from reference TRBV19 and TRBJ1-1): DGGITQSPKYLFRKEGQNVTLSCEQNLNHDAMYWYRQDPGQGLRLIYYSQIVNDFQKGDIAEGYSVSREKKESFPLTVTSAQKNPTAFYLCASSIVVSVSEAFFGQGTRLTVV.

The chain links TRBV28 to TRBJ1-3; no definite D call. This CDR3 has 14 residues. The V gene lost 11 bases and the J gene lost 0 bases, with 14 bases spanning the gap. Germline V lookup: CDR1 MDHEN, CDR2 SYDVKM. CDR3 protein: CASAQRVSGNTIYF. The DNA of the CDR3 is TGTGCCTCAGCGCAGAGGGTCTCTGGAAACACCATATATTTT.

Worth noting for this clone: This CDR3 is also generated by other DNA sequences in the sample. The gene calls are TRBV5-1 and TRBJ1-1; D call uncertain. V dropped 0 bases and J dropped 1 base, with 7 bases sitting between them. There are 14 residues in the CDR3. Germline loops: CDR1 SGHRS, CDR2 YFSETQ. The CDR3 loop is CASSLATANTEAFF. The CDR3 nucleotides are TGCGCCAGCAGCTTGGCAACAGCGAACACTGAAGCTTTCTTT.

The V and J genes are TRBV7-2 and TRBJ2-3; TRBD1 might be the D (5 bases). Germline-derived CDR1 and CDR2 are SGHTA and FQGNSA. The length of the CDR3 is 18 residues. The V end lost 3 bases, the J end lost 2 bases, and 21 bases lay between the germline ends. This chain's CDR3 is CASSFRLLPPTDTDTQYF. The CDR3 nucleotides are TGTGCCAGCAGCTTTAGGCTGCTGCCCCCGACAGACACAGATACGCAGTATTTT.

This chain connects TRBV9 to TRBJ1-3, with D tentatively TRBD1 (6 bases). The ends were cut back, 1 base at V and 2 bases at J, with 7 bases in the middle. CDR1 and CDR2 (germline): SGDLS, YYNGEE. The CDR3 has 14 amino acids. The chain's CDR3 is CASSVRQAGNTIYF. The CDR3 nucleotides read TGTGCCAGCAGCGTACGACAGGCTGGAAACACCATATATTTT.

The CDR3 nucleotides are TGTGCCAGCAGCTTGTGGGGGGTGATTTACACTGAAGCTTTCTTT. Translating gives CASSLWGVIYTEAFF. V and J are TRBV5-6 and TRBJ1-1; TRBD1 is a possible D gene (5 bases). Germline assignment: CDR1 SGHDT and CDR2 YYEEEE. CDR3 size: 15 residues. V lost 1 base, J lost 3 bases, and 13 bases lay in between.

This clone was recorded once. This chain connects TRBV28 to TRBJ2-7, with D unresolved. The CDR3 spans 14 residues. Trimming removed 3 bases from V and 3 bases from J, with 12 bases in between. Per the germline V gene, CDR1 is MDHEN and CDR2 is SYDVKM. The CDR3 loop reads CASSLKRQNYEQYF. The CDR3 DNA sequence: TGTGCCAGCAGTTTGAAGCGTCAAAACTACGAGCAGTACTTC.

The chain carries TRBV18 and TRBJ1-1; D is perhaps TRBD1 (5 bases). Trimming pared 2 bases from V and 3 bases from J, leaving 7 bases between. Germline CDR1 and CDR2: KGHSH and LQKENI. The CDR3 consists of 13 residues. CDR3 DNA: TGTGCCAGCTCACCAGGCAGGGACACTGAAGCTTTCTTT. It encodes CASSPGRDTEAFF. The full variable domain, rest sourced from reference TRBV18 and TRBJ1-1, is NAGVMQNPRHLVRRRGQEARLRCSPMKGHSHVYWYRQLPEEGLKFMVYLQKENIIDESGMPKERFSAEFPKEGPSILRIQQVVRGDSAAYFCASSPGRDTEAFFGQGTRLTVV.

V usage is TRBV24-1 and J usage is TRBJ2-2; TRBD1 matches at 11 bases. In germline, CDR1 is KGHDR, CDR2 SFDVKD. The CDR3 is 18 amino acids. The J segment lost 3 bases and the V segment lost 3 bases, leaving 8 bases of the junction unmatched. The CDR3 protein is CATSDPTQGQGDTGELFF. In DNA, the CDR3 is TGTGCCACCAGTGATCCTACGCAGGGACAGGGGGACACCGGGGAGCTGTTTTTT.

As regards this clone: Other DNA sequences within the sample encode an identical CDR3. J is TRBJ1-2 and V is TRBV27; the match to TRBD1 covers 7 bases. With V trimmed by 3 bases and J by 7 bases, 5 bases remained unmatched. CDR3 length equals 13 residues. Germline CDR1 is MNHEY and CDR2 is SMNVEV (reference sequence). In nucleotides, the CDR3 is TGTGCCAGCAGTTTCCGACAGGGAGGTGGCTACACCTTC. Translating gives CASSFRQGGGYTF.